These 2 T cell receptor beta chains originate from one sample sequenced in a study of blood T cell repertoires in COVID-19. Generated by immunoSEQ multiplex PCR, the TCRdb table keeps only in-frame clones and is missing some. The sample shows about 85,000 clones, 87% of them seen only once. What was sequenced was peripheral blood. Source of these receptors: a man in his fifties or sixties with acute or convalescent COVID-19.

V and J are TRBV3-1 (or the pseudogene TRBV3-2) and TRBJ2-2; 8 bases match TRBD2. The V gene's germline CDR1 is LGHDT and CDR2 YNNKEL (reference sequence). Losses at the gene ends were 0 bases for V and 7 bases for J; bases not matched to a gene: 19. The CDR3 is 20 amino acids. The CDR3 region is CASSQDRPLRLGGVGGELFF. CDR3 sequence (DNA): TGTGCCAGCAGCCAAGATAGACCCCTACGACTCGGGGGGGTTGGCGGGGAGCTGTTTTTT.

The chain joins TRBV5-6 to TRBJ1-2; 8 nucleotides agree with TRBD1. CDR3 length equals 14 residues. V trimming: 4 bases; J trimming: 8 bases; junction bases outside the gene matches: 10. Germline assignment: CDR1 SGHDT and CDR2 YYEEEE. The CDR3 nucleotides read TGTGCCAGCAGCGTCCGACAGGGGTTATTCGGCTACACCTTC. Translating it yields CASSVRQGLFGYTF.